Below, 3 T cell receptor beta chains from the same sample are listed, as sequenced in a study of shared clonotypes between healthy human individuals. Libraries were prepared by immunoSEQ multiplex PCR; TCRdb keeps only in-frame clonotypes and omits some of them. The sample gives a few million clones, 85% to 95% of which show up once; 0.39% is in the top ten. What was sequenced was naive CD4+ T cells from PBMCs. Subset: CD45RA+ positively selected. Receptors originate from a man between 18 and 29 years old in good health. Some clones in this sample may be carry-over from other donors' samples.

The rearrangement links TRBV28 to TRBJ2-7, with 9 bases identical to TRBD2. Looked up from germline, CDR1 is MDHEN and CDR2 is SYDVKM. CDR3 length: 15 amino acids. Trimming cost V 1 base and J 1 base; bases outside gene matches: 2. This CDR3 is CASSLSAGGSYEQYF. In DNA, the CDR3 is TGTGCCAGCAGTTTATCAGCGGGGGGATCCTACGAGCAGTACTTC.

The chain is built from TRBV6-1 and TRBJ1-1; possible D gene TRBD1, 5 bases. This CDR3 contains 14 residues. Germline V gene lookup returns CDR1 MNHNS and CDR2 SASEGT. The V and J ends lost 3 bases and 3 bases respectively, with 11 bases between them. The CDR3 region is CASSEQDTYTEAFF. The CDR3, as DNA: TGTGCCAGCAGTGAGCAGGACACTTACACTGAAGCTTTCTTT.

This sequence joins TRBV6-1 and TRBJ1-2, with 7 bases matching TRBD1. The V and J ends lost 7 bases and 4 bases, in that order; junction bases with no gene match: 3. CDR1 is MNHNS, CDR2 SASEGT, per germline. This CDR3 contains 12 residues. The CDR3 here is CASKGQLYGYTF. DNA of the CDR3: TGTGCCAGCAAGGGACAGCTCTATGGCTACACCTTC.